These 21 T cell receptor beta chains originate from one sample sequenced in a study of T cells in Graves' hyperthyroidism and ophthalmopathy. The source material, RNA transcripts, was used to amplify TCR beta CDR3 regions. The HTBI primer set served for first-round RT-PCR of the TCR CDR3. TCRdb re-analysed the multiplex PCR reads in MiXCR, keeping a single row per CDR3 protein. The table shows around 420,000 distinct CDR3 sequences, with 15% to 18% occurring only once. The sample was blood. The source of these receptors is a woman aged 18-35 years with Graves' hyperthyroidism.

The genes are TRBV20-1 and TRBJ2-1; 8 nucleotides match TRBD2. Unmatched junction bases numbered 7, after V lost 0 bases and J lost 9 bases. The germline gives CDR1 DFQATT, CDR2 SNEGSKA (reference sequence). This CDR3 comprises 14 residues. This chain's CDR3 is CSARDLGLASEQFF. The CDR3 DNA sequence: TGCAGTGCTAGAGATCTCGGACTAGCAAGTGAGCAGTTCTTC.

This clonotype was detected only a few times. The CDR3 is CAGGQGYNYGYTF. The CDR3 DNA reads as TGCGCCGGAGGACAGGGATATAACTATGGCTACACCTTC. The rearrangement joins TRBV10-2 to TRBJ1-2, with 8 nucleotides matching TRBD1. The CDR3 length is 13 residues. Unmatched junction bases numbered 6, after V lost 11 bases and J lost 1 base. CDR1 is WSHSY and CDR2 is SAAADI in the germline V gene.

This clonotype has ten or more counts. The rearrangement links TRBV12-3 or TRBV12-4 to TRBJ1-5, with D hard to call. The CDR3 length is 11 residues. The germline V and J ends were trimmed by 7 bases and 4 bases, with 5 bases remaining between them. The CDR3 sequence is CASIWNQPQHF. DNA for the CDR3: TGTGCCAGCATCTGGAATCAGCCCCAGCATTTT.

This chain links TRBV13 with TRBJ2-1; 12 bases fit TRBD2. CDR1 and CDR2 (germline): PRHDT, FYEKMQ (reference sequence). After removal of 2 bases from V and 11 bases from J, the junction contained 10 bases not matched to a gene. The CDR3 has 16 amino acids. The CDR3 spells CASSLKRTSGRNKQFF. DNA of the CDR3: TGTGCCAGCAGCTTAAAGAGAACTAGCGGGAGGAATAAGCAGTTCTTC.

This clonotype was seen more than once but under ten times. The chain has TRBV14 and TRBJ2-7, with D perhaps TRBD1 (5 bases). This CDR3 region has 15 residues. V lost 1 base and J lost 2, with 12 bases in between. From germline, CDR1 is SGHDN and CDR2 FVKESK. CDR3 nucleotide sequence: TGTGCCAGCAGCCAAGTTACAGGTAGACCCTACGAGCAGTACTTC. Protein: CASSQVTGRPYEQYF.

This rearrangement joins TRBV4-1 to TRBJ1-3, with 9 bases lining up with TRBD1. The germline V gene has CDR1 MGHRA and CDR2 YSYEKL. The CDR3 spans 16 residues. With 4 bases clipped from V and 2 bases from J, the junction kept 6 bases outside the gene matches. The CDR3 DNA reads TGCGCCAGCAGCCCAACGGGACAGGGACCTGGAAACACCATATATTTT. This gives the protein CASSPTGQGPGNTIYF.

This clonotype has only a few counts. The V and J genes are TRBV18 and TRBJ2-7; perhaps TRBD1 as D (5 bases). This CDR3 region has 14 residues. The V end was cut by 0 bases, the J end by 6 bases, with 12 bases between. Per the germline V gene, CDR1 is KGHSH and CDR2 is LQKENI. In nucleotides, the CDR3 is TGTGCCAGCTCACCACCGGCAGGGCTCGGCGAGCAGTACTTC. It yields the protein CASSPPAGLGEQYF.

The chain is built from TRBV6-4 and TRBJ2-7; 10 nucleotides line up with TRBD2. Germline V CDR1 and CDR2: MRHNA, SNTAGT. V trimming: 5 bases; J trimming: 4 bases; junction bases outside the gene matches: 5. This CDR3 spans 14 amino acids. DNA for the CDR3: TGTGCCAGCAGTTTTGGAGCGGGAGGGTACGAGCAGTACTTC. Protein sequence: CASSFGAGGYEQYF.

This clonotype has ten or more counts. V and J are TRBV7-9 and TRBJ2-7, with D possibly matching TRBD2 (5 bases). The CDR3 contains 14 residues. CDR1 is SEHNR, CDR2 FQNEAQ, per germline (reference sequence). The V gene lost 5 bases and the J gene lost 2 bases, with 13 bases spanning the gap. DNA of the CDR3: TGTGCCAGCAGCACTTCCCCCGGGACCTACGAGCAGTACTTC. Translating gives CASSTSPGTYEQYF. Using reference TRBV7-9 and TRBJ2-7 for the parts outside the CDR3, the full variable domain is DTGVSQNPRHKITKRGQNVTFRCDPISEHNRLYWYRQTLGQGPEFLTYFQNEAQLEKSRLLSDRFSAERPKGSFSTLEIQRTEQGDSAMYLCASSTSPGTYEQYFGPGTRLTVT.

In this sample, this clonotype turned up many times. This chain joins TRBV11-3 and TRBJ1-2, with D unresolved. The CDR3 runs 12 residues. Germline values: CDR1 SGHNT, CDR2 YENEEA. Trimming left V 0 bases short and J 7 bases short, with 6 bases between. As DNA, the CDR3 is TGTGCCAGCAGCTTAGAAGGTCTTGGCTACACCTTC. Encoded protein: CASSLEGLGYTF.

In its sample, this clonotype was seen many times. This rearrangement joins TRBV12-3 or TRBV12-4 to TRBJ2-1, with TRBD2 matching over 13 bases. Trimming removed 4 bases from V and 1 base from J; junction bases left unmatched: 7. This CDR3 region has 18 residues. CDR3 loop: CASSYGLAGDGSYNEQFF. CDR3 sequence (DNA): TGTGCCAGCAGTTATGGACTAGCGGGAGATGGGTCCTACAATGAGCAGTTCTTC.

The chain recombines TRBV6-1 with TRBJ2-7; D unresolved. The V and J ends lost 1 base and 3 bases respectively, with 19 bases between them. The CDR3 contains 17 residues. The germline CDR1 and CDR2 sequences are MNHNS and SASEGT. CDR3 bases: TGTGCCAGCAGTGAAGAGAGAAGGCTCGCTCACCTCTACGAGCAGTACTTC. This translates into CASSEERRLAHLYEQYF.

The gene calls are TRBV9 and TRBJ2-1; 8 positions match TRBD2. CDR1 and CDR2 from the germline V gene are SGDLS and YYNGEE. CDR3 size: 18 residues. Unmatched junction bases numbered 9, after V lost 0 bases and J lost 1 base. CDR3 nucleotides: TGTGCCAGCAGCGTAGGGCGGGGGGCAACCCTATCCTACAATGAGCAGTTCTTC. Its translation: CASSVGRGATLSYNEQFF.

This chain links TRBV5-6 with TRBJ1-6, with D perhaps matching TRBD1 (5 bases). Germline CDR1 and CDR2: SGHDT and YYEEEE. V lost 2 bases to trimming and J lost 4 bases, with 10 bases between them. The CDR3 is 15 amino acids. DNA for the CDR3: TGTGCCAGCAGCTTACTACAGGAATATAATTCACCCCTCCACTTT. Its translation is CASSLLQEYNSPLHF.

This clonotype was found a few times. The rearrangement links TRBV29-1 to TRBJ1-6; 10 nucleotides line up with TRBD1. Germline lookup yields CDR1 SQVTM and CDR2 ANQGSEA. Trimming at V came to 7 bases and at J to 7 bases, leaving 4 bases not matched to a gene. The CDR3 runs 13 residues. The CDR3 DNA reads TGCAGCGGCAGACAGGGGGCAAATTCACCCCTCCACTTT. It codes for CSGRQGANSPLHF.

At least ten counts were recorded for this clonotype. V and J are TRBV30 and TRBJ1-1, with D unresolved. The CDR3 sequence is 11 residues long. Trimming cost V 0 bases and J 2 bases, with 1 base left between them. Germline values: CDR1 GTSNPN, CDR2 SVGIG (reference sequence). CDR3 residues: CAWSVNTEAFF. CDR3 nucleotides: TGTGCCTGGAGTGTCAACACTGAAGCTTTCTTT.

This clonotype has ten or more counts. The chain has TRBV20-1 and TRBJ1-4; TRBD1 matches 8 bases. V gave up 3 bases and J gave up 8 bases; unmatched junction bases: 5. CDR1 is DFQATT, CDR2 SNEGSKA, per germline (reference sequence). The CDR3 loop spans 13 amino acids. The DNA of the CDR3 is TGCAGTGCTAGCCAGGGGGCGAGAGAAAAACTGTTTTTT. It specifies CSASQGAREKLFF.

This clonotype was counted many times. The chain joins TRBV29-1 to TRBJ1-2; unclear D gene. V lost 6 bases, J lost 7 bases, and 15 bases lay in between. Germline CDR1 reads SQVTM; CDR2 reads ANQGSEA. This CDR3 is 12 amino acids long. This chain's CDR3 is CSVDGTLGGYTF. The CDR3 nucleotides are TGCAGCGTGGACGGAACCTTAGGTGGCTACACCTTC.

J is TRBJ1-6 and V is TRBV5-1, with D uncertain. Germline-derived CDR1 and CDR2 are SGHRS and YFSETQ. The CDR3 length is 15 residues. V lost 0 bases and J 5 bases, leaving 9 bases between the germline ends. The chain's CDR3 is CASSLAVSDNSPLHF. CDR3 nucleotides: TGCGCCAGCAGCTTGGCGGTATCGGATAATTCACCCCTCCACTTT.

There are a few counts of this clonotype. The chain is built from TRBV12-3 or TRBV12-4 and TRBJ1-2, with D uncertain. The CDR3 runs 15 residues. V lost 8 bases and J 3 bases, leaving 19 bases between the germline ends. CDR3 bases: TGTGCCAGCTTTGTCTCTGAGGGCCGGGACTATGGCTACACCTTC. Amino acids: CASFVSEGRDYGYTF.

The chain carries TRBV12-5 and TRBJ2-1; D is undetermined. V was cut by 3 bases and J by 9 bases, with 18 bases left in between. This CDR3 spans 15 amino acids. Germline CDR1 is LGHNT and CDR2 is FRNRAP. Written as DNA, the CDR3 is TGTGCTAGTGGTTTTCCAGGATATACCACAATTGAGCAGTTCTTC. Translated: CASGFPGYTTIEQFF.